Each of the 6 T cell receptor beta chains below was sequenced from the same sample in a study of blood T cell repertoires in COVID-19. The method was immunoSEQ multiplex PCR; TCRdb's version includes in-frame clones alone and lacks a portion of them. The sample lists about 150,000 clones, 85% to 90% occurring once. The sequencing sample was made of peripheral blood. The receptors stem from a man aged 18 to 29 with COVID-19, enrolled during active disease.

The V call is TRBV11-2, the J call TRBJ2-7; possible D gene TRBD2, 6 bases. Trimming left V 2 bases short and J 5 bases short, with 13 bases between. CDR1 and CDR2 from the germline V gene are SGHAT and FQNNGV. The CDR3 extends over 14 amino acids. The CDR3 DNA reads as TGTGCCAGCAGCTTACGTGGGTTAGCGGACGAGCAGTACTTC. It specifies CASSLRGLADEQYF. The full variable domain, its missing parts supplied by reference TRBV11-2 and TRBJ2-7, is EAGVAQSPRYKIIEKRQSVAFWCNPISGHATLYWYQQILGQGPKLLIQFQNNGVVDDSQLPKDRFSAERLKGVDSTLKIQPAKLEDSAVYLCASSLRGLADEQYFGPGTRLTVT.

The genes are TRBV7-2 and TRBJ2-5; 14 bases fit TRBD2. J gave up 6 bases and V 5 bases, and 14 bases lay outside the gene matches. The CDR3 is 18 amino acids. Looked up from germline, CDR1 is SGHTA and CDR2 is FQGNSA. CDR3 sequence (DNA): TGTGCCAGCAGCATAGGACTAGCGGGAGGACTGGATCTAAAGACCCAGTACTTC. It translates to CASSIGLAGGLDLKTQYF.

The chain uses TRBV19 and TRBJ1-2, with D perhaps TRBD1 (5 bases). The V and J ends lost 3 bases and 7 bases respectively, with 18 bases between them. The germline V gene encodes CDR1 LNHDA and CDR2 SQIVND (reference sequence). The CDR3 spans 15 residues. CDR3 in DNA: TGTGCCAGTAGTATGGGGCGGCACCCACTGGGTGGCTACACCTTC. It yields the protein CASSMGRHPLGGYTF.

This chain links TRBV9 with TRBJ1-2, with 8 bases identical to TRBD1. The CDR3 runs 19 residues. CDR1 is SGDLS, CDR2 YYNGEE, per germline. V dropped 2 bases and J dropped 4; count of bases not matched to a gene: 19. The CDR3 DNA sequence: TGTGCCAGCAGCGTGTCCTCACCTCAACGACAGGGGAACCTCTATGGCTACACCTTC. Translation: CASSVSSPQRQGNLYGYTF. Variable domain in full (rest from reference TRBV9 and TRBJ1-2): DSGVTQTPKHLITATGQRVTLRCSPRSGDLSVYWYQQSLDQGLQFLIQYYNGEERAKGNILERFSAQQFPDLHSELNLSSLELGDSALYFCASSVSSPQRQGNLYGYTFGSGTRLTVV.

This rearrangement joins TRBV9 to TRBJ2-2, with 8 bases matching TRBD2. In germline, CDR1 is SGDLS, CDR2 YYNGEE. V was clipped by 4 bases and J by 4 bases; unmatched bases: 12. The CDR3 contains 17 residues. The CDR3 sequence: CASSSPRRGARTGELFF. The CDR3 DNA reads TGTGCCAGCAGCTCGCCTAGGCGGGGGGCCCGCACCGGGGAGCTGTTTTTT.

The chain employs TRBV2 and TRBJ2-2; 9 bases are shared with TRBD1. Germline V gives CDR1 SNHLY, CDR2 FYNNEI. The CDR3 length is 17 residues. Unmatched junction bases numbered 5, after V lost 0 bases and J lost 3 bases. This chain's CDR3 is CASSEATGQGYTGELFF. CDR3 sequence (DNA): TGTGCCAGCAGTGAAGCAACCGGACAGGGGTACACCGGGGAGCTGTTTTTT.